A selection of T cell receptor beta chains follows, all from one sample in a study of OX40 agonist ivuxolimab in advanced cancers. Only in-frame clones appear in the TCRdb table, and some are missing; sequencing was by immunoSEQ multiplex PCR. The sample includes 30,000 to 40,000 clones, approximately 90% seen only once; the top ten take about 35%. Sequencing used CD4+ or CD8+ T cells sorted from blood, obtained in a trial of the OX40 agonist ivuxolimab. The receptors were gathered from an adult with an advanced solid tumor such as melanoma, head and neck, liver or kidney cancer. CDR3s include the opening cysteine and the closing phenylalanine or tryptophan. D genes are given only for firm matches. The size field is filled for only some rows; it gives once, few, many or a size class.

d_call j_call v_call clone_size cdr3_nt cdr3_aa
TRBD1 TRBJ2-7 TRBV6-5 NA TGTGCCAGCAGTTCAGGGGGCATTTACGAGCAGTACTTC CASSSGGIYEQYF
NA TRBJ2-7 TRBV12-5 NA TGTGCTAGTGGTCTTGGACTGGGAGGAGGCGAGCAGTACTTC CASGLGLGGGEQYF
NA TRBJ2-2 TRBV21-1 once TGTGCCAGCAGCAAAGAGCGGCAGTTGAACACCGGGGAGCTGTTTTTT CASSKERQLNTGELFF
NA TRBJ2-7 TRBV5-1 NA TGCGCCAGCAACGAATATGGAGGTCCCCGTTACGAGCAGTACTTC CASNEYGGPRYEQYF
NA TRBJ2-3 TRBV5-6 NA TGTGCCAGCAGCTTGGGCCGGGGCACAGATACGCAGTATTTT CASSLGRGTDTQYF
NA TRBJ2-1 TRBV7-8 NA TGTGCCAGCAGCTTAGTAGGACTTGAGCAGTTCTTC CASSLVGLEQFF
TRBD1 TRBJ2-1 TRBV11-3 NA TGTGCCAGCAGCTCGGGACAGGGGGCGACCGAGCAGTTCTTC CASSSGQGATEQFF
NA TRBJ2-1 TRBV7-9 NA TGTGCCAGCAGCTTAACCACAGGGACCAATGAGCAGTTCTTC CASSLTTGTNEQFF
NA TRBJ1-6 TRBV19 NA TGTGCCAGTAGTATTAGTGTCCTGGGAGGTAATTCACCCCTCCACTTT CASSISVLGGNSPLHF
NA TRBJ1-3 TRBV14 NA TGTGCCAGCAGCCCGTCTGGAAACACCATATATTTT CASSPSGNTIYF
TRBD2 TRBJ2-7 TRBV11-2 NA TGTGCCAGCGACTCCCCGGGGCTAGCGGGGGTCGAGCAGTACTTC CASDSPGLAGVEQYF
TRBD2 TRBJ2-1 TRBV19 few TGTGCCAGTAGTAAGACTAGCCACTACAATGAGCAGTTCTTC CASSKTSHYNEQFF
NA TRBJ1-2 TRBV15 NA TGTGCCACCAGCAGAGATCCCGGAGATGGCTACACCTTC CATSRDPGDGYTF
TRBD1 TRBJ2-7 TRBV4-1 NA TGCGCCAGCAGCCAAGGGACAGGGATTTACGAGCAGTACTTC CASSQGTGIYEQYF
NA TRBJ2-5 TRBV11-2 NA TGTGCCAGCAGCCATGGCAGGGGAGAGACCCAGTACTTC CASSHGRGETQYF
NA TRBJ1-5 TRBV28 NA TGTGCCAGCAGTCCCCGGGACAACAATCAGCCCCAGCATTTT CASSPRDNNQPQHF
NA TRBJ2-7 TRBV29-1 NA TGCAGCGCCGGGGGGCGAAACACCTACGAGCAGTACTTC CSAGGRNTYEQYF